These 24 T cell receptor beta chains came from one sample sequenced in a study of T cell responses to AZD1222 COVID-19 vaccine. Sequenced by immunoSEQ multiplex PCR; TCRdb stores in-frame clones only, minus some. The sample has about 110,000 clones, roughly nine tenths seen once. Sample: peripheral blood, taken on day 0 of AZD1222 vaccination. Receptors originate from an adult in good health.

The V and J genes are TRBV5-6 and TRBJ1-2; D perhaps matches TRBD1 (6 bases). Per the germline V gene, CDR1 is SGHDT and CDR2 is YYEEEE. Trimming took 4 bases from V and 5 from J, leaving 15 bases between them. This CDR3 is built from 14 residues. The CDR3 bases are TGTGCCAGCAGCGCCTGGACAGCTTTTTATGGCTACACCTTC. It translates to CASSAWTAFYGYTF.

CDR3 region: CASSFQGINEKLFF. CDR3 coding DNA: TGCGCCAGCAGCTTTCAGGGGATTAATGAAAAACTGTTTTTT. The J gene is TRBJ1-4, the V gene TRBV5-1, with D perhaps TRBD1 (6 bases). Trimming took 2 bases from V and 4 from J, leaving 9 bases between them. This CDR3 contains 14 residues. Per the germline V gene, CDR1 is SGHRS and CDR2 is YFSETQ.

The rearrangement uses TRBV7-2 and TRBJ1-1; D remains ambiguous. Trimming removed 0 bases from V and 3 bases from J, with 8 bases in between. The germline V gene encodes CDR1 SGHTA and CDR2 FQGNSA. The CDR3 totals 14 residues. CDR3 region: CASSLAGGYTEAFF. CDR3 in DNA: TGTGCCAGCAGCTTAGCGGGCGGATACACTGAAGCTTTCTTT. Variable domain in full (rest from reference TRBV7-2 and TRBJ1-1): GAGVSQSPSNKVTEKGKDVELRCDPISGHTALYWYRQSLGQGLEFLIYFQGNSAPDKSGLPSDRFSAERTGGSVSTLTIQRTQQEDSAVYLCASSLAGGYTEAFFGQGTRLTVV.

The chain is built from TRBV7-2 and TRBJ1-2, with D possibly matching TRBD1 (6 bases). Germline CDR1 reads SGHTA; CDR2 reads FQGNSA. This CDR3 is built from 15 residues. V lost 4 bases to trimming and J lost 4 bases, with 16 bases between them. CDR3 nucleotide sequence: TGTGCCAGCAGCTACTACAGGGATCACGTCTATGGCTACACCTTC. Amino acid sequence: CASSYYRDHVYGYTF.

The sample holds one count of this clone. This CDR3 is CASSWTTYEQYF. The CDR3 DNA reads as TGTGCCAGCAGTTGGACTACCTACGAGCAGTACTTC. V is TRBV12-3 or TRBV12-4 and J is TRBJ2-7, with D tentatively TRBD2 (6 bases). Trimming took 4 bases from V and 2 from J, leaving 6 bases between them. This CDR3 spans 12 amino acids.

This sequence joins TRBV6-5 and TRBJ1-5, with TRBD1 identical over 7 bases. Per germline, CDR1 MNHEY and CDR2 SVGAGI. This CDR3 region has 14 residues. The V segment lost 6 bases and the J segment 2 bases; nucleotides outside the gene matches: 4. The CDR3 DNA reads TGTGCCAGCAGAGACAGGGAACGCAATCAGCCCCAGCATTTT. The encoded protein is CASRDRERNQPQHF.

The sample holds a few counts of this clone. The genes are TRBV2 and TRBJ1-4, with 11 bases fitting TRBD1. V gave up 6 bases and J gave up 8 bases; unmatched junction bases: 2. CDR1 SNHLY and CDR2 FYNNEI come from the germline V gene. CDR3 length: 13 amino acids. CDR3 sequence: CASRDRGPEKLFF. In DNA, the CDR3 is TGTGCCAGCAGGGACAGGGGGCCAGAAAAACTGTTTTTT. Together with reference TRBV2 and TRBJ1-4, the CDR3 gives the full variable domain: EPEVTQTPSHQVTQMGQEVILRCVPISNHLYFYWYRQILGQKVEFLVSFYNNEISEKSEIFDDQFSVERPDGSNFTLKIRSTKLEDSAMYFCASRDRGPEKLFFGSGTQLSVL.

The chain employs TRBV4-3 and TRBJ2-3; no clear D gene. Trimming left V 3 bases short and J 0 bases short, with 7 bases between. There are 14 residues in the CDR3. The V gene's germline CDR1 is LGHNA and CDR2 YSLEER. The CDR3 nucleotides are TGCGCCAGCAGCCAGGCTACTAGCACAGATACGCAGTATTTT. It is translated as CASSQATSTDTQYF.

The chain combines TRBV10-3 with TRBJ2-2; tentatively, D is TRBD1 (5 bases). Germline V gene sequence: CDR1 ENHRY, CDR2 SYGVKD. V gave up 4 bases and J gave up 0 bases, with 9 bases separating them. The CDR3 has 15 residues. The DNA of the CDR3 is TGTGCCATCAGTGCAACAGGCGCGAACACCGGGGAGCTGTTTTTT. Translating it yields CAISATGANTGELFF.

The chain couples TRBV4-3 to TRBJ2-3; the match to TRBD2 covers 8 bases. Trimming took 2 bases from V and 2 from J; bases not matched to a gene: 3. The CDR3 consists of 15 residues. CDR1 and CDR2 (germline): LGHNA, YSLEER. CDR3 protein: CASSQRTSHTDTQYF. For the CDR3, the DNA is TGCGCCAGCAGCCAAAGGACTAGCCACACAGATACGCAGTATTTT.

This chain uses TRBV14 with TRBJ1-2; 7 nucleotides agree with TRBD1. This CDR3 contains 15 residues. With 2 bases clipped from V and 2 bases from J, the junction kept 5 bases outside the gene matches. Looked up from germline, CDR1 is SGHDN and CDR2 is FVKESK. This CDR3 is CASSQYTGANYGYTF. CDR3 in DNA: TGTGCCAGCAGCCAATACACAGGGGCGAACTATGGCTACACCTTC.

V gene TRBV6-2 or TRBV6-3 combines with J gene TRBJ1-5; D call uncertain. The CDR3 sequence is 14 residues long. Germline lookup yields CDR1 MNHEY and CDR2 SVGEGT. The ends were cut back, 6 bases at V and 0 bases at J, with 9 bases in the middle. The CDR3 sequence is CASSWAASNQPQHF. The DNA of the CDR3 is TGTGCCAGCAGCTGGGCGGCTAGCAATCAGCCCCAGCATTTT.

V gene TRBV4-2 combines with J gene TRBJ1-1; D remains unclear. Deletions cut 0 bases from V and 0 bases from J, with 8 bases between. The CDR3 spans 15 residues. CDR1 is LGHNA, CDR2 YNFKEQ, per germline. The CDR3 nucleotides are TGTGCCAGCAGCCAAGAGTACAGAATGAACACTGAAGCTTTCTTT. Protein sequence: CASSQEYRMNTEAFF.

The chain is built from TRBV28 and TRBJ1-1, with TRBD1 as a possible D gene (6 bases). Trimming removed 7 bases at V and 1 base at J, with 13 bases between. The CDR3 runs to 14 residues. Germline lookup yields CDR1 MDHEN and CDR2 SYDVKM. The CDR3 is CASTPGTRNTEAFF. The CDR3 DNA follows: TGTGCCAGCACCCCCGGGACAAGGAACACTGAAGCTTTCTTT.

This clone came up once. V is TRBV11-2 and J is TRBJ2-1; tentatively, D is TRBD2 (6 bases). Germline V CDR1 and CDR2: SGHAT, FQNNGV. The ends were cut back, 0 bases at V and 11 bases at J, with 14 bases in the middle. This CDR3 has 14 amino acids. The CDR3 sequence is CASSLDRGAGKQFF. The CDR3 DNA reads TGTGCCAGCAGCTTAGATCGAGGGGCGGGAAAGCAGTTCTTC.

The J gene is TRBJ1-2, the V gene TRBV29-1, with D perhaps matching TRBD1 (5 bases). The CDR3 runs to 13 residues. Germline V gene data show CDR1 as SQVTM and CDR2 as ANQGSEA. Trimming pared 4 bases from V and 0 bases from J, leaving 9 bases between. The CDR3: CSVVGGTNYGYTF. CDR3 nucleotide sequence: TGCAGCGTTGTCGGGGGAACTAACTATGGCTACACCTTC.

The CDR3 nucleotides are TGTGCTCAAAAAGGGACAGCTCGGACGCCCACCTTC. Its protein product is CAQKGTARTPTF. This sequence joins TRBV30 and TRBJ1-2, with 7 bases identical to TRBD1. This CDR3 contains 12 residues. The germline gives CDR1 GTSNPN, CDR2 SVGIG (reference sequence). Based on the CDR3 plus reference TRBV30 and TRBJ1-2, the full variable domain is SQTIHQWPATLVQPVGSPLSLECTVEGTSNPNLYWYRQAAGRGLQLLFYSVGIGQISSEVPQNLSASRPQDRQFILSSKKLLLSDSGFYLCAQKGTARTPTFGSGTRLTVV.

The rearrangement joins TRBV5-6 to TRBJ1-2; D might be TRBD1 (5 bases). V was pared by 3 bases and J by 3 bases, with 12 bases between. CDR3 length: 14 amino acids. Germline V lookup: CDR1 SGHDT, CDR2 YYEEEE. CDR3 in DNA: TGTGCCAGCAGCTCGACAGCTATTTACTATGGCTACACCTTC. It translates to CASSSTAIYYGYTF.

V gene TRBV5-1 combines with J gene TRBJ2-5; 9 bases are shared with TRBD2. The CDR3 has 16 residues. J lost 1 base, V lost 1 base, and 5 bases had no gene match. The V gene's germline CDR1 is SGHRS and CDR2 YFSETQ. This chain's CDR3 is CASSLTLAGFQETQYF. CDR3 sequence (DNA): TGCGCCAGCAGCTTGACTCTAGCGGGGTTCCAAGAGACCCAGTACTTC.

V usage is TRBV14 and J usage is TRBJ2-7; 7 positions match TRBD2. Unmatched junction bases numbered 8, after V lost 6 bases and J lost 0 bases. From germline, CDR1 is SGHDN and CDR2 FVKESK. The CDR3 is 15 amino acids. CDR3 DNA sequence: TGTGCCAGCAGACTAATTAGCGGGTACTCCTACGAGCAGTACTTC. Translation: CASRLISGYSYEQYF.

The genes are TRBV29-1 and TRBJ1-5, with D maybe TRBD1 (5 bases). This CDR3 is 14 amino acids long. V was pared by 3 bases and J by 6 bases, with 15 bases between. Germline CDR1 and CDR2: SQVTM and ANQGSEA. CDR3 DNA: TGCAGCGTTGAGGTTCAGGGCTTGGGTCAGCCCCAGCATTTT. Amino acid sequence: CSVEVQGLGQPQHF. Drawing the rest from reference TRBV29-1 and TRBJ1-5, the complete variable domain is SAVISQKPSRDICQRGTSLTIQCQVDSQVTMMFWYRQQPGQSLTLIATANQGSEATYESGFVIDKFPISRPNLTFSTLTVSNMSPEDSSIYLCSVEVQGLGQPQHFGDGTRLSIL.

This chain connects TRBV10-3 to TRBJ1-5; D unclear. Trimming stripped 0 bases from V and 7 bases from J, with 13 bases between. This CDR3 spans 15 amino acids. The germline CDR1 and CDR2 sequences are ENHRY and SYGVKD. DNA for the CDR3: TGTGCCATCAGTGAGTCGGGTCCCAACGCACAGCCCCAGCATTTT. Its protein product is CAISESGPNAQPQHF.

This chain joins TRBV7-9 and TRBJ1-2; the match to TRBD1 covers 8 bases. Germline CDR1 is SEHNR and CDR2 is FQNEAQ (reference sequence). J lost 4 bases, V lost 2 bases, and 9 bases had no gene match. The CDR3 has 16 residues. This CDR3 reads CASSLSTAGGAYGYTF. CDR3 DNA: TGTGCCAGCAGCTTAAGTACCGCAGGGGGCGCCTATGGCTACACCTTC.

There are a few counts of this clone. The V and J genes are TRBV11-3 and TRBJ2-1, with 9 nucleotides matching TRBD2. CDR3 size: 18 residues. From germline, CDR1 is SGHNT and CDR2 YENEEA. V trimming: 0 bases; J trimming: 6 bases; junction bases outside the gene matches: 12. The CDR3 sequence: CASSLDHSGGLASNEQFF. Here the CDR3 DNA reads TGTGCCAGCAGCTTAGATCACAGTGGGGGACTAGCCAGCAATGAGCAGTTCTTC.